The 2 T cell receptor beta chains given below trace back to one sample, sequenced in a study of T cell responses to AZD1222 COVID-19 vaccine. Only in-frame clones appear in the TCRdb table, and some are missing; sequencing was by immunoSEQ multiplex PCR. The table includes some 150,000 clones, around 92% detected once. The sample was peripheral blood, taken on day 0 of MenACWY control vaccination. The receptors derive from an adult in good health.

CDR3 amino acids: CASSGGEREGEQFF. The DNA for the CDR3 is TGTGCCAGCAGCGGTGGAGAGCGGGAGGGGGAGCAGTTCTTC. The chain uses TRBV11-3 and TRBJ2-1; 10 bases align to TRBD2. Unmatched junction bases numbered 8, after V lost 5 bases and J lost 10 bases. CDR1 SGHNT and CDR2 YENEEA come from the germline V gene. The CDR3 is 14 residues long. Variable domain in full (rest from reference TRBV11-3 and TRBJ2-1): EAGVVQSPRYKIIEKKQPVAFWCNPISGHNTLYWYLQNLGQGPELLIRYENEEAVDDSQLPKDRFSAERLKGVDSTLKIQPAELGDSAVYLCASSGGEREGEQFFGPGTRLTVL.

A word on this clone: The junction shows a germline mismatch at one end, possibly a read error. The chain carries TRBV28 and TRBJ2-7; D may be TRBD2 (6 bases). This CDR3 region has 11 residues. CDR1 and CDR2 from the germline V gene are MDHEN and SYDVKM. CDR3 region: CASSKAGRRLF. As DNA, the CDR3 is TGTGCCAGCAGTAAGGCGGGAAGACGATTGTTC.